The rows below give T cell receptor beta chains drawn from one sample of a study of blood T cell repertoires in COVID-19. Produced via immunoSEQ multiplex PCR; TCRdb's table is partial and in-frame only. The sample holds about 42,000 clones; about nine tenths are singletons and the top ten take about 0.4%. Sequenced sample: peripheral blood. The receptors stem from a human donor in a cohort sampled during active COVID-19. CDR3s include the opening cysteine and the closing phenylalanine or tryptophan. The order of the fields is D gene, clone size, J gene, CDR3 length, V gene, CDR3 protein, CDR3 DNA. A D gene is named only where the DNA matches it firmly. The size field is filled for only some rows; it gives once, few, many or a size class.

d_gene: -; abundance: once; j_gene: TRBJ1-1; len: 14; v_gene: TRBV3-1/TRBV3-2; CDR3aa: CASSPRGTNTEAFF; CDR3nt: TGTGCCAGCAGCCCTAGGGGGACGAACACTGAAGCTTTCTTT
d_gene: -; abundance: -; j_gene: TRBJ1-4; len: 13; v_gene: TRBV4-1; CDR3aa: CASSRGLNEKLFF; CDR3nt: TGCGCCAGCAGCCGGGGCCTTAATGAAAAACTGTTTTTT
d_gene: TRBD1; abundance: -; j_gene: TRBJ2-7; len: 12; v_gene: TRBV5-1; CDR3aa: CASTGQGHEQYF; CDR3nt: TGCGCCAGCACGGGACAGGGCCACGAGCAGTACTTC
d_gene: TRBD1; abundance: -; j_gene: TRBJ1-1; len: 13; v_gene: TRBV9; CDR3aa: CASSATGVGEAFF; CDR3nt: TGTGCCAGCAGCGCTACAGGGGTGGGTGAAGCTTTCTTT
d_gene: TRBD1; abundance: -; j_gene: TRBJ1-4; len: 16; v_gene: TRBV10-2; CDR3aa: CASSEGGQGPSEKLFF; CDR3nt: TGCGCCAGCAGTGAGGGCGGACAGGGGCCGAGTGAAAAACTGTTTTTT
d_gene: -; abundance: -; j_gene: TRBJ1-4; len: 14; v_gene: TRBV5-1; CDR3aa: CASSLVGANEKLFF; CDR3nt: TGCGCCAGCAGCTTGGTAGGGGCTAATGAAAAACTGTTTTTT
d_gene: TRBD1; abundance: -; j_gene: TRBJ1-2; len: 16; v_gene: TRBV5-4; CDR3aa: CASSPGTDVFAYGYTF; CDR3nt: TGTGCCAGCAGCCCCGGGACAGACGTCTTCGCCTATGGCTACACCTTC
d_gene: -; abundance: -; j_gene: TRBJ1-4; len: 15; v_gene: TRBV5-1; CDR3aa: CASSSALENGEKLFF; CDR3nt: TGCGCCAGCAGCAGTGCCCTAGAGAATGGGGAAAAACTGTTTTTT
d_gene: -; abundance: -; j_gene: TRBJ2-7; len: 14; v_gene: TRBV5-1; CDR3aa: CASSFPGEWDEQYF; CDR3nt: TGCGCCAGCAGCTTCCCGGGGGAATGGGACGAGCAGTACTTC
d_gene: -; abundance: -; j_gene: TRBJ2-2; len: 17; v_gene: TRBV21-1; CDR3aa: CASSSEPGQGIAGELFF; CDR3nt: TGTGCCAGCAGCTCCGAACCGGGACAGGGCATAGCCGGGGAGCTGTTTTTT
d_gene: TRBD1; abundance: -; j_gene: TRBJ2-7; len: 16; v_gene: TRBV18; CDR3aa: CASSLTGGAGSYEQYF; CDR3nt: TGTGCCAGCTCACTTACAGGGGGCGCCGGGTCCTACGAGCAGTACTTC
d_gene: -; abundance: -; j_gene: TRBJ1-1; len: 15; v_gene: TRBV5-6; CDR3aa: CASSLGYNGGGEAFF; CDR3nt: TGTGCCAGCAGCTTGGGGTACAATGGGGGCGGTGAAGCTTTCTTT
d_gene: -; abundance: -; j_gene: TRBJ1-1; len: 15; v_gene: TRBV7-8; CDR3aa: CASSLARRSGTEAFF; CDR3nt: TGTGCCAGCAGCTTAGCGAGGAGGTCCGGGACTGAAGCTTTCTTT
d_gene: TRBD1; abundance: -; j_gene: TRBJ1-3; len: 15; v_gene: TRBV10-3; CDR3aa: CATVPGQGAGNTIYF; CDR3nt: TGTGCCACCGTACCGGGACAGGGAGCTGGAAACACCATATATTTT
d_gene: -; abundance: -; j_gene: TRBJ2-1; len: 11; v_gene: TRBV15; CDR3aa: CATSTDTEQFF; CDR3nt: TGTGCCACTTCGACCGACACTGAGCAGTTCTTC
d_gene: TRBD1; abundance: -; j_gene: TRBJ1-1; len: 15; v_gene: TRBV11-2; CDR3aa: CASSSLQGARTEAFF; CDR3nt: TGTGCCAGCAGCTCCCTCCAGGGGGCGCGGACTGAAGCTTTCTTT
d_gene: TRBD1; abundance: -; j_gene: TRBJ1-1; len: 17; v_gene: TRBV19; CDR3aa: CASSMYGQGTANTEAFF; CDR3nt: TGTGCCAGTAGTATGTACGGACAGGGGACAGCGAACACTGAAGCTTTCTTT
d_gene: TRBD1; abundance: -; j_gene: TRBJ1-1; len: 16; v_gene: TRBV24-1; CDR3aa: CASYTRGQGGSTEAFF; CDR3nt: TGTGCCTCATATACACGAGGACAGGGAGGCTCCACTGAAGCTTTCTTT
d_gene: TRBD1; abundance: -; j_gene: TRBJ1-1; len: 11; v_gene: TRBV20-1; CDR3aa: CSHRGNTEAFF; CDR3nt: TGCAGTCACAGGGGAAACACTGAAGCTTTCTTT
d_gene: -; abundance: -; j_gene: TRBJ2-1; len: 17; v_gene: TRBV7-2; CDR3aa: CASSSQPLALISGEQFF; CDR3nt: TGTGCCAGCAGCTCTCAACCCCTAGCTTTGATTTCAGGTGAGCAGTTCTTC
d_gene: -; abundance: few; j_gene: TRBJ1-6; len: 14; v_gene: TRBV7-9; CDR3aa: CASSLTGEGSPLHF; CDR3nt: TGTGCCAGCAGCTTGACAGGTGAAGGTTCACCCCTCCACTTT
d_gene: TRBD1; abundance: -; j_gene: TRBJ1-1; len: 15; v_gene: TRBV6-5; CDR3aa: CASSWDRGSVVWAFF; CDR3nt: TGTGCCAGCAGTTGGGACAGGGGTTCGGTGGTTTGGGCTTTCTTT
d_gene: -; abundance: -; j_gene: TRBJ1-6; len: 15; v_gene: TRBV5-1; CDR3aa: CASSLNSEKASPLHF; CDR3nt: TGCGCCAGCAGCCTGAACAGTGAGAAGGCCTCACCCCTCCACTTT
d_gene: -; abundance: few; j_gene: TRBJ1-3; len: 11; v_gene: TRBV7-2; CDR3aa: CASSEGLTIYF; CDR3nt: TGTGCCAGCAGCGAAGGACTCACCATATATTTT
d_gene: -; abundance: once; j_gene: TRBJ1-1; len: 15; v_gene: TRBV3-1/TRBV3-2; CDR3aa: CASSRRTALSTEAFF; CDR3nt: TGTGCCAGCAGCCGACGGACAGCTCTGAGCACTGAAGCTTTCTTT
d_gene: -; abundance: -; j_gene: TRBJ2-7; len: 12; v_gene: TRBV12-3/TRBV12-4; CDR3aa: CASSFSLYEQYF; CDR3nt: TGTGCCAGCAGTTTTTCTCTCTACGAGCAGTACTTC
d_gene: -; abundance: -; j_gene: TRBJ2-2; len: 13; v_gene: TRBV6-5; CDR3aa: CASPKGLTGELFF; CDR3nt: TGTGCCAGCCCAAAGGGACTGACCGGGGAGCTGTTTTTT
d_gene: -; abundance: -; j_gene: TRBJ1-3; len: 18; v_gene: TRBV19; CDR3aa: CASSIDRYASVPGNTIYF; CDR3nt: TGTGCCAGTAGTATAGATCGGTATGCTTCCGTCCCTGGAAACACCATATATTTT
d_gene: TRBD1; abundance: -; j_gene: TRBJ1-2; len: 16; v_gene: TRBV3-1/TRBV3-2; CDR3aa: CASSQDRGQGHYGYTF; CDR3nt: TGTGCCAGCAGCCAAGATCGGGGACAGGGACACTATGGCTACACCTTC
d_gene: -; abundance: -; j_gene: TRBJ2-1; len: 13; v_gene: TRBV20-1; CDR3aa: CSASQGIYNEQFF; CDR3nt: TGCAGTGCTAGTCAGGGGATTTACAATGAGCAGTTCTTC
d_gene: -; abundance: -; j_gene: TRBJ1-4; len: 15; v_gene: TRBV19; CDR3aa: CASSIPGRTNEKLFF; CDR3nt: TGTGCCAGTAGTATCCCCGGGAGGACTAATGAAAAACTGTTTTTT
d_gene: -; abundance: -; j_gene: TRBJ1-3; len: 16; v_gene: TRBV4-3; CDR3aa: CASSQGLANSGNTIYF; CDR3nt: TGCGCCAGCAGCCAAGGGCTGGCAAACTCTGGAAACACCATATATTTT
d_gene: -; abundance: -; j_gene: TRBJ2-7; len: 16; v_gene: TRBV3-1/TRBV3-2; CDR3aa: CASSQDSRLRVDEQYF; CDR3nt: TGTGCCAGCAGCCAAGATTCGAGACTACGAGTGGACGAGCAGTACTTC
d_gene: -; abundance: few; j_gene: TRBJ2-7; len: 15; v_gene: TRBV7-9; CDR3aa: CASSLGDPGSYEQYF; CDR3nt: TGTGCCAGCAGCTTAGGTGATCCGGGCTCCTACGAGCAGTACTTC
d_gene: TRBD1; abundance: -; j_gene: TRBJ1-5; len: 19; v_gene: TRBV6-4; CDR3aa: CASSDSRPPPGTEYQPQHF; CDR3nt: TGTGCCAGCAGTGACTCGAGACCGCCCCCCGGGACAGAGTATCAGCCCCAGCATTTT
d_gene: -; abundance: -; j_gene: TRBJ2-1; len: 12; v_gene: TRBV14; CDR3aa: CASSQQGNEQFF; CDR3nt: TGTGCCAGCAGCCAACAGGGCAATGAGCAGTTCTTC
d_gene: TRBD1; abundance: -; j_gene: TRBJ1-6; len: 14; v_gene: TRBV27; CDR3aa: CASSAIQGNSPLHF; CDR3nt: TGTGCCAGCAGTGCCATACAGGGGAATTCACCCCTCCACTTT
d_gene: -; abundance: -; j_gene: TRBJ2-1; len: 13; v_gene: TRBV4-3; CDR3aa: CASSQGAGREQFF; CDR3nt: TGCGCCAGCAGCCAAGGGGCGGGTCGCGAGCAGTTCTTC
d_gene: -; abundance: -; j_gene: TRBJ2-7; len: 13; v_gene: TRBV11-2; CDR3aa: CASSPGGPYEQYF; CDR3nt: TGTGCCAGCAGCCCCGGTGGGCCTTACGAGCAGTACTTC
d_gene: -; abundance: -; j_gene: TRBJ2-7; len: 14; v_gene: TRBV9; CDR3aa: CASSVGGEEYEQYF; CDR3nt: TGTGCCAGCAGCGTCGGCGGGGAGGAGTACGAGCAGTACTTC
d_gene: TRBD1; abundance: -; j_gene: TRBJ1-3; len: 14; v_gene: TRBV4-3; CDR3aa: CASSRTGEQAPIYF; CDR3nt: TGCGCCAGCAGCCGGACAGGGGAGCAGGCCCCGATATATTTT
d_gene: -; abundance: -; j_gene: TRBJ1-2; len: 11; v_gene: TRBV10-3; CDR3aa: CASWASYGYTF; CDR3nt: TGTGCCTCTTGGGCGAGCTATGGCTACACCTTC
d_gene: -; abundance: -; j_gene: TRBJ1-5; len: 18; v_gene: TRBV6-1; CDR3aa: CASSELVRGVGVNQPQHF; CDR3nt: TGTGCCAGCAGTGAACTGGTCAGGGGAGTGGGTGTCAATCAGCCCCAGCATTTT
d_gene: -; abundance: -; j_gene: TRBJ1-1; len: 12; v_gene: TRBV7-9; CDR3aa: CASSFGNTEAFF; CDR3nt: TGTGCCAGCAGCTTCGGGAACACTGAAGCTTTCTTT
d_gene: -; abundance: -; j_gene: TRBJ2-2; len: 15; v_gene: TRBV7-2; CDR3aa: CAGLPGTENTGELFF; CDR3nt: TGTGCCGGACTACCTGGAACAGAAAACACCGGGGAGCTGTTTTTT
d_gene: TRBD2; abundance: -; j_gene: TRBJ2-7; len: 15; v_gene: TRBV19; CDR3aa: CASSPLVGGENEQYF; CDR3nt: TGTGCCAGTAGTCCCCTAGTGGGGGGGGAGAACGAGCAGTACTTC
d_gene: TRBD2; abundance: -; j_gene: TRBJ2-7; len: 16; v_gene: TRBV4-3; CDR3aa: CASSQDEGGGAHEQYF; CDR3nt: TGCGCCAGCAGCCAAGATGAGGGCGGGGGGGCCCACGAGCAGTACTTC
d_gene: TRBD1; abundance: once; j_gene: TRBJ2-2; len: 18; v_gene: TRBV11-2; CDR3aa: CASSLYRQGVGRTGELFF; CDR3nt: TGTGCCAGCAGCTTGTATCGACAGGGGGTCGGTCGGACCGGGGAGCTGTTTTTT
d_gene: -; abundance: -; j_gene: TRBJ1-5; len: 14; v_gene: TRBV2; CDR3aa: CASNTAGGNQPQHF; CDR3nt: TGTGCCAGCAACACCGCGGGCGGCAATCAGCCCCAGCATTTT
d_gene: TRBD1; abundance: -; j_gene: TRBJ2-1; len: 15; v_gene: TRBV3-1/TRBV3-2; CDR3aa: CASSRTQGAYNEQFF; CDR3nt: TGTGCCAGCAGCCGGACACAGGGGGCCTACAATGAGCAGTTCTTC
d_gene: -; abundance: -; j_gene: TRBJ1-4; len: 14; v_gene: TRBV5-1; CDR3aa: CASSLGTANEKLFF; CDR3nt: TGCGCCAGCAGCTTGGGCACGGCTAATGAAAAACTGTTTTTT
d_gene: -; abundance: -; j_gene: TRBJ2-2; len: 14; v_gene: TRBV5-1; CDR3aa: CASSLPANTGELFF; CDR3nt: TGCGCCAGCAGCTTACCGGCGAACACCGGGGAGCTGTTTTTT
d_gene: TRBD1; abundance: -; j_gene: TRBJ1-1; len: 17; v_gene: TRBV10-3; CDR3aa: CAISLTGVGSLNTEAFF; CDR3nt: TGTGCCATCAGCCTGACAGGGGTTGGATCGTTGAACACTGAAGCTTTCTTT
d_gene: TRBD2; abundance: -; j_gene: TRBJ2-3; len: 18; v_gene: TRBV18; CDR3aa: CASSPTWGAAGVTDTQYF; CDR3nt: TGTGCCAGCTCACCTACTTGGGGAGCGGCGGGGGTAACAGATACGCAGTATTTT